Sequencing of this T cell receptor (beta chain) was carried out in a study of blood T cell repertoires in COVID-19. This CDR3 is 15 amino acids long. Germline CDR1 SNHLY, CDR2 FYNNEI. V was clipped by 3 bases and J by 6 bases; unmatched bases: 6. Cohorts were determined from participant-reported clinical history. In the original processing: Quantification of nucleated cells was approximated via reference gene primer amplification. Sequenced by immunoSEQ multiplex PCR; TCRdb stores in-frame clones only, minus some. V, J and clone size reflect that table, while D and trimming were determined from the DNA. The sample consists of a few hundred thousand clones, approximately 86% of them appearing once.

The sequencing input was PBMCs or T cells enriched from blood (not recorded which). The chain employs TRBV2 and TRBJ1-5; 9 nucleotides match TRBD1. The sequence was obtained from a middle-aged woman with acute COVID-19. The CDR3 DNA sequence: TGTGCCAGCAGTGATCACAGGGGGCGCAGTCAGCCCCAGCATTTT. As protein: CASSDHRGRSQPQHF.